The 26 T cell receptor beta chains in this list originate from one sample, sequenced in a study of shared clonotypes between healthy human individuals. The data were produced by immunoSEQ multiplex PCR, yet TCRdb's version contains in-frame clones alone and is incomplete. The sample carries roughly 2.6 million clones, around 90% recorded once. The material sequenced was naive CD4+ T cells sorted from blood. Subset specified: CD45RA+ positively selected. These receptors all stem from a man younger than 35 in good health.

V usage is TRBV5-6 and J usage is TRBJ2-5, with a possible D match to TRBD1 (5 bases). V dropped 4 bases and J dropped 5 bases, with 18 bases sitting between them. Germline loops: CDR1 SGHDT, CDR2 YYEEEE. There are 15 residues in the CDR3. The CDR3: CASSTGRFSGETQYF. CDR3 in DNA: TGTGCCAGCAGCACAGGACGGTTCTCTGGGGAGACCCAGTACTTC.

This sequence joins TRBV18 and TRBJ2-1; the D is unclear. Germline V gene data show CDR1 as KGHSH and CDR2 as LQKENI. Trimming shortened V by 0 bases and J by 4 bases, and 7 bases separated the two germline ends. The CDR3 totals 14 residues. CDR3 in DNA: TGTGCCAGCTCACCACCCGTGGAGTACAATGAGCAGTTCTTC. It yields the protein CASSPPVEYNEQFF.

The CDR3 nucleotides are TGTGCCAGCAGTTACCAGGGCCGGGGCTACACCTTC. The encoded protein is CASSYQGRGYTF. The V gene is TRBV6-5, the J gene TRBJ1-2; maybe TRBD1 (5 bases). The V and J ends lost 2 bases and 8 bases respectively, with 9 bases between them. The CDR3 has 12 residues. Germline V gene sequence: CDR1 MNHEY, CDR2 SVGAGI.

This chain links TRBV7-2 with TRBJ1-5, with 8 positions matching TRBD1. This CDR3 comprises 15 residues. V dropped 5 bases and J dropped 6; count of bases not matched to a gene: 9. Germline V gene sequence: CDR1 SGHTA, CDR2 FQGNSA. CDR3 DNA sequence: TGTGCCAGCAGCGCCGACAGGGGAGGGGGTCAGCCCCAGCATTTT. This sequence encodes CASSADRGGGQPQHF.

This chain joins TRBV28 and TRBJ1-3; D unresolved. CDR3 length: 12 residues. V was clipped by 6 bases and J by 4 bases, with 7 bases between them. Looked up from germline, CDR1 is MDHEN and CDR2 is SYDVKM. CDR3 region: CASSPMGNTIYF. CDR3 DNA: TGTGCCAGCAGCCCAATGGGAAACACCATATATTTT.

This rearrangement joins TRBV2 to TRBJ2-7, with 11 bases that match TRBD2. Germline CDR1 is SNHLY and CDR2 is FYNNEI. V lost 6 bases to trimming and J lost 0 bases; unmatched junction nucleotides: 4. The CDR3 has 15 amino acids. CDR3 nucleotides: TGTGCCAGCAGGATGACTAGCGGGGACTCCTACGAGCAGTACTTC. As protein: CASRMTSGDSYEQYF.

The chain is built from TRBV2 and TRBJ1-1; maybe TRBD1 (5 bases). Germline CDR1 is SNHLY and CDR2 is FYNNEI. The CDR3 is 15 amino acids. V was clipped by 3 bases and J by 6 bases, with 17 bases between them. CDR3 sequence: CASSEVSGVGAEAFF. In nucleotides, the CDR3 is TGTGCCAGCAGTGAGGTCTCCGGGGTGGGGGCTGAAGCTTTCTTT.

As DNA, the CDR3 is TGTGCCAGCAGCTCAGATGGGAGGTCCGGGGAGCTGTTTTTT. It specifies CASSSDGRSGELFF. The J gene is TRBJ2-2, the V gene TRBV9; D possibly corresponds to TRBD2 (6 bases). The CDR3 is 14 amino acids. Germline-derived CDR1 and CDR2 are SGDLS and YYNGEE. Trimming cost V 4 bases and J 6 bases, with 13 bases left between them.

CDR3: CASSLNRGPLFF. Written as DNA, the CDR3 is TGCGCCAGCAGCTTGAATCGGGGGCCGCTGTTTTTT. The rearrangement links TRBV5-1 to TRBJ2-2; either TRBD1 or TRBD2 may supply D (6 bases each). Germline CDR1 is SGHRS and CDR2 is YFSETQ. This CDR3 has 12 amino acids. The V end lost 1 base, the J end lost 13 bases, and 11 bases lay between the germline ends.

CDR3 region: CATVRGQGGTGELFF. CDR3 bases: TGTGCCACCGTAAGAGGACAGGGAGGGACCGGGGAGCTGTTTTTT. This chain connects TRBV11-2 to TRBJ2-2; D may be TRBD1 (8 bases). Germline V lookup: CDR1 SGHAT, CDR2 FQNNGV. The length of the CDR3 is 15 residues. Trimming shortened V by 10 bases and J by 5 bases, and 20 bases separated the two germline ends.

This sequence joins TRBV19 and TRBJ1-6, with TRBD1 matching over 7 bases. Germline values: CDR1 LNHDA, CDR2 SQIVND (reference sequence). The CDR3 sequence is 15 residues long. The V segment lost 2 bases and the J segment 9 bases; nucleotides outside the gene matches: 7. As DNA, the CDR3 is TGTGCCAGTAGTATAATAGTCCAGGGGGTTTCACCCCTCCACTTT. Its protein product is CASSIIVQGVSPLHF.

This sequence joins TRBV6-1 and TRBJ1-2; the D is unclear. There are 14 residues in the CDR3. CDR1 is MNHNS and CDR2 is SASEGT in the germline V gene. V lost 1 base to trimming and J lost 0 bases, with 6 bases between them. As DNA, the CDR3 is TGTGCCAGCAGTGAAGAAAGGGCTAACTATGGCTACACCTTC. Protein: CASSEERANYGYTF.

The chain employs TRBV27 and TRBJ2-3, with TRBD2 matching 8 bases. The junction had 6 bases not matched to a gene; V was cut back by 2 bases and J by 8 bases. The germline V gene encodes CDR1 MNHEY and CDR2 SMNVEV (reference sequence). CDR3 length equals 14 residues. The chain's CDR3 is CASSLAAGGGTQYF. The CDR3 DNA is TGTGCCAGCAGTTTAGCGGCGGGAGGAGGTACGCAGTATTTT.

The J gene is TRBJ2-1, the V gene TRBV7-2; D is tentatively TRBD1 or TRBD2 (5 bases each). Trimming pared 5 bases from V and 3 bases from J, leaving 14 bases between. This CDR3 is built from 15 residues. The V gene's germline CDR1 is SGHTA and CDR2 FQGNSA. The CDR3 DNA reads as TGTGCCAGCAGCCGAGGGGTTTTAGGCTACAATGAGCAGTTCTTC. Translated: CASSRGVLGYNEQFF.

The chain recombines TRBV19 with TRBJ2-4; 8 bases match TRBD2. The V segment lost 3 bases and the J segment 13 bases; nucleotides outside the gene matches: 17. This CDR3 region has 16 residues. Germline assignment: CDR1 LNHDA and CDR2 SQIVND (reference sequence). The CDR3 sequence is CASSIFVGGANQLQYF. CDR3 nucleotides: TGTGCCAGTAGTATCTTCGTCGGGGGGGCCAATCAATTACAGTACTTC. The complete variable domain, with remaining parts taken from reference TRBV19 and TRBJ2-4, reads DGGITQSPKYLFRKEGQNVTLSCEQNLNHDAMYWYRQDPGQGLRLIYYSQIVNDFQKGDIAEGYSVSREKKESFPLTVTSAQKNPTAFYLCASSIFVGGANQLQYFGAGTRLSVL.

With regard to this clone: This sample includes further DNA sequences coding for the same CDR3. This chain connects TRBV28 to TRBJ1-2; D is ambiguous. Germline CDR1 reads MDHEN; CDR2 reads SYDVKM. V lost 3 bases, J lost 0 bases, and 5 bases lay in between. The CDR3 is 13 amino acids. The CDR3 DNA follows: TGTGCCAGCAGTTTGTCCGCTAACTATGGCTACACCTTC. Its protein product is CASSLSANYGYTF.

This chain links TRBV2 with TRBJ2-3; 7 bases are a match to TRBD1. From germline, CDR1 is SNHLY and CDR2 FYNNEI. J was trimmed by 1 base and V by 10 bases; bases with no gene match: 5. There are 13 residues in the CDR3. The CDR3 coding sequence is TGTGCCACAAGGACAGGAGGCACAGATACGCAGTATTTT. This translates into CATRTGGTDTQYF.

The rearrangement uses TRBV4-3 and TRBJ2-1; D gene unclear. Germline lookup yields CDR1 LGHNA and CDR2 YSLEER. The CDR3 is 13 amino acids. V dropped 0 bases and J dropped 8 bases, with 8 bases sitting between them. The CDR3 sequence is CASSQDRWDEQFF. DNA of the CDR3: TGCGCCAGCAGCCAAGATCGTTGGGATGAGCAGTTCTTC.

V is TRBV7-6 and J is TRBJ2-1, with D perhaps matching TRBD2 (7 bases). Trimming cost V 5 bases and J 4 bases, with 18 bases left between them. Germline lookup yields CDR1 SGHVS and CDR2 FNYEAQ. The length of the CDR3 is 16 residues. This CDR3 reads CASSLRGPLVYNEQFF. The CDR3 bases are TGTGCCAGCAGCCTGCGGGGGCCCCTGGTTTACAATGAGCAGTTCTTC.

This clone was seen just once. The genes are TRBV21-1 and TRBJ1-5; the D call of TRBD1 is as the table states it, not checked on the DNA. TRBV21-1 is flagged as a pseudogene. The CDR3 is 16 residues long. In DNA, the CDR3 is TGTGCCAGCAGCAGATCGAAAAGGACAGGGGTTCAGCCCCAGCATTTT. Translating gives CASSRSKRTGVQPQHF.

On this clone itself: The same CDR3 is also encoded by other DNA sequences in this sample. The gene calls are TRBV7-2 and TRBJ2-3; no definite D call. There are 12 residues in the CDR3. V gave up 5 bases and J gave up 6 bases, with 9 bases separating them. Germline-derived CDR1 and CDR2 are SGHTA and FQGNSA. This CDR3 reads CASSQGGDTQYF. CDR3 nucleotides: TGTGCCAGCAGCCAAGGTGGGGATACGCAGTATTTT.

V gene TRBV7-8 combines with J gene TRBJ1-5; unclear D gene. Trimming pared 5 bases from V and 0 bases from J, leaving 17 bases between. CDR1 is SGHVS and CDR2 is FQNEAQ in the germline V gene. The CDR3 contains 17 residues. The CDR3 DNA reads as TGTGCCAGCAGCCCCCTGGAGTTACGATATAGCAATCAGCCCCAGCATTTT. It codes for CASSPLELRYSNQPQHF.

The chain uses TRBV2 and TRBJ2-7; perhaps TRBD1 as D (5 bases). The CDR3 sequence is 13 residues long. With 4 bases removed from V and 8 bases from J, the gap between germline ends came to 15 bases. Germline V CDR1 and CDR2: SNHLY, FYNNEI. The CDR3 DNA reads as TGTGCCAGCAGTGTTTCTGGCAGGGCTCAGCAGTACTTC. Translation gives CASSVSGRAQQYF.

As concerns this clone: A junction boundary mismatches the germline segment, possibly from a read error. The J gene is TRBJ2-7, the V gene TRBV18; 11 nucleotides line up with TRBD1. Germline CDR1 and CDR2: KGHSH and LQKENI. CDR3 length: 11 amino acids. The chain's CDR3 is CASSPGQGASF. The CDR3 DNA sequence: TGTGCCAGCTCACCAGGACAGGGGGCTAGCTTC.

V and J are TRBV5-5 and TRBJ1-2; 8 bases are shared with TRBD1. With 4 bases clipped from V and 5 bases from J, the junction kept 7 bases outside the gene matches. The CDR3 is 14 amino acids. Germline loops: CDR1 SGHKS, CDR2 YYEKEE (reference sequence). CDR3 bases: TGTGCCAGCAGCACCGGAAGACAGGGGTATGGCTACACCTTC. Translation: CASSTGRQGYGYTF.

V is TRBV10-3 and J is TRBJ2-3; TRBD1 might be the D (6 bases). The CDR3 is made up of 13 amino acids. Trimming pared 8 bases from V and 5 bases from J, leaving 14 bases between. CDR1 and CDR2 from the germline V gene are ENHRY and SYGVKD. CDR3 sequence reads: CAIGDTGLDTQYF. In nucleotides, the CDR3 is TGTGCCATCGGGGACACTGGACTAGATACGCAGTATTTT.